This TCR beta chain was identified in a study of blood T cell repertoires in COVID-19. Study overall: Acute and convalescent COVID-19 samples came from the United States, Italy and Spain. The cDNA or gDNA used as material had been derived from T cells, B-cell-depleted T cells, or PBMCs.

Study processing details: Reference gene primers were amplified, and this amplification served to estimate nucleated cell counts. Clones were read by immunoSEQ multiplex PCR, and TCRdb kept only the in-frame ones, dropping some. Clone size and the V and J calls come from that table; the DNA yielded D and trimming. The repertoire has 200,000 to 250,000 clones, 82% of them found once; the top ten carry approximately 8.4%. CDR1 and CDR2 from the germline V gene are MNHEY and SVGAGI. The CDR3 totals 13 residues. Trimming stripped 8 bases from V and 8 bases from J, with 16 bases between. During active infection, Seattle patients enrolled and were then monitored through disease.

This sequence was found in an elderly woman with COVID-19, enrolled during active disease. The sample was peripheral blood. This sequence joins TRBV6-5 and TRBJ1-5, with D unresolved. This CDR3 is CASRLGREKPQHF. CDR3 nucleotide sequence: TGTGCCAGCCGCCTCGGAAGGGAGAAGCCCCAGCATTTT.